Following are 26 T cell receptor beta chains from one sample sequenced in a study of blood T cell repertoires in COVID-19. Using immunoSEQ multiplex PCR, the repertoire was profiled, and TCRdb retains in-frame clones only, with some absent. The sample has roughly 150,000 clones, approximately 85% seen once. Material for sequencing was peripheral blood. The receptor source for this set is an elderly man with COVID-19, enrolled during active disease.

V gene TRBV27 combines with J gene TRBJ1-2, with 7 bases fitting TRBD1. The V and J ends lost 6 bases and 4 bases, in that order; junction bases with no gene match: 5. The CDR3 runs to 13 residues. From germline, CDR1 is MNHEY and CDR2 SMNVEV (reference sequence). CDR3 sequence: CASSRGQFYGYTF. For the CDR3, the DNA is TGTGCCAGCAGCCGGGGACAGTTCTATGGCTACACCTTC.

The chain has TRBV7-9 and TRBJ2-7, with D possibly called TRBD1 or TRBD2 (5 bases each). The ends were cut back, 7 bases at V and 3 bases at J, with 7 bases in the middle. The germline gives CDR1 SEHNR, CDR2 FQNEAQ (reference sequence). This CDR3 is built from 11 residues. Written as DNA, the CDR3 is TGTGCCAGCACAGGGAGCTACGAGCAGTACTTC. Amino acid sequence: CASTGSYEQYF.

Regarding this clone: Other DNA sequences in the sample encode the same CDR3. This rearrangement joins TRBV20-1 to TRBJ2-7; a possible D gene is TRBD2 (5 bases). V gave up 6 bases and J gave up 5 bases, with 11 bases separating them. CDR1 is DFQATT, CDR2 SNEGSKA, per germline (reference sequence). CDR3 length: 11 residues. The CDR3 nucleotides are TGCAGTGCAAGGGCGGGTCACGAGCAGTACTTC. Translation gives CSARAGHEQYF.

The chain combines TRBV12-3 or TRBV12-4 with TRBJ1-3; D is ambiguous. The ends were cut back, 6 bases at V and 2 bases at J, with 8 bases in the middle. This CDR3 spans 13 amino acids. In DNA, the CDR3 is TGTGCCAGCAGCAGCGGTCCTGGAAACACCATATATTTT. This encodes CASSSGPGNTIYF.

J is TRBJ1-1 and V is TRBV14; D gene unclear. The V end was cut by 4 bases, the J end by 0 bases, with 9 bases between. The germline V gene has CDR1 SGHDN and CDR2 FVKESK. CDR3 length: 14 amino acids. The CDR3 DNA reads TGTGCCAGCAGCCCCCAGGCCATGAACACTGAAGCTTTCTTT. Its translation: CASSPQAMNTEAFF.

This rearrangement joins TRBV11-3 to TRBJ1-2, with D possibly being TRBD1 (5 bases). Germline V gives CDR1 SGHNT, CDR2 YENEEA. The germline V and J ends were trimmed by 1 base and 5 bases, with 8 bases remaining between them. This CDR3 is built from 13 residues. In DNA, the CDR3 is TGTGCCAGCAGCTTAGCGGGGGGGTATGGCTACACCTTC. Translating it yields CASSLAGGYGYTF.

The V call is TRBV2, the J call TRBJ1-1, with 7 bases identical to TRBD1. The CDR3 consists of 15 residues. The germline CDR1 and CDR2 sequences are SNHLY and FYNNEI. The V gene end was trimmed by 1 base and the J gene end by 0 bases; junction bases not matched to a gene: 2. The CDR3 DNA is TGTGCCAGCAGTGAAGTGGACAGGCTGAACACTGAAGCTTTCTTT. Its protein product is CASSEVDRLNTEAFF.

V and J are TRBV5-1 and TRBJ1-2; unclear D gene. With 7 bases removed from V and 2 bases from J, the gap between germline ends came to 9 bases. The CDR3 runs 12 residues. Germline V gives CDR1 SGHRS, CDR2 YFSETQ. The CDR3 bases are TGCGCCAGCGCACAGCAGAACTATGGCTACACCTTC. Its protein is CASAQQNYGYTF.

This clone is a singleton in its sample. J is TRBJ1-2 and V is TRBV6-1; TRBD1 aligns across 7 bases. The CDR3 spans 13 residues. V dropped 6 bases and J dropped 7; count of bases not matched to a gene: 8. CDR1 and CDR2 (germline): MNHNS, SASEGT. CDR3 sequence: CASSSDRVVGYTF. For the CDR3, the DNA is TGTGCCAGCAGCTCCGACAGGGTGGTTGGCTACACCTTC.

The rearrangement links TRBV18 to TRBJ2-2; 9 nucleotides line up with TRBD1. Germline CDR1 reads KGHSH; CDR2 reads LQKENI. The ends lost 5 bases at V and 4 bases at J; junction bases unmatched: 5. This CDR3 is 15 amino acids long. CDR3 region: CASSVRTGATGELFF. For the CDR3, the DNA is TGTGCCAGCTCAGTAAGGACAGGGGCCACCGGGGAGCTGTTTTTT. The entire variable domain, with the rest obtained from reference TRBV18 and TRBJ2-2, is as follows: NAGVMQNPRHLVRRRGQEARLRCSPMKGHSHVYWYRQLPEEGLKFMVYLQKENIIDESGMPKERFSAEFPKEGPSILRIQQVVRGDSAAYFCASSVRTGATGELFFGEGSRLTVL.

The rearrangement joins TRBV10-3 to TRBJ2-7, with 8 bases matching TRBD1. Germline loops: CDR1 ENHRY, CDR2 SYGVKD. Germline trimming cut 3 bases from V and 2 bases from J; bases unmatched to any gene: 3. The CDR3 runs to 14 residues. The CDR3, as DNA: TGTGCCATCAGTGATCCGGGACAGGCCTACGAGCAGTACTTC. This encodes CAISDPGQAYEQYF.

The chain couples TRBV7-2 to TRBJ1-1; no definite D call. The ends were cut back, 3 bases at V and 5 bases at J, with 10 bases in the middle. CDR1 is SGHTA, CDR2 FQGNSA, per germline. CDR3 length equals 13 residues. The CDR3 region is CASSLQTVTEAFF. The CDR3 bases are TGTGCCAGCAGCTTGCAAACAGTGACTGAAGCTTTCTTT. The full variable domain, in which reference TRBV7-2 and TRBJ1-1 provide the parts outside the CDR3, is GAGVSQSPSNKVTEKGKDVELRCDPISGHTALYWYRQSLGQGLEFLIYFQGNSAPDKSGLPSDRFSAERTGGSVSTLTIQRTQQEDSAVYLCASSLQTVTEAFFGQGTRLTVV.

This chain joins TRBV2 and TRBJ1-1; maybe TRBD1 (5 bases). Germline V gene data show CDR1 as SNHLY and CDR2 as FYNNEI. V was clipped by 6 bases and J by 11 bases, with 16 bases between them. CDR3 size: 12 residues. The DNA of the CDR3 is TGTGCCAGCAGCATCGACGACAGAGTCGCTTTCTTT. This encodes CASSIDDRVAFF.

Remarks on this clone: The identical CDR3 is also encoded by other nucleotide sequences in the sample. The chain carries TRBV19 and TRBJ2-5; D is ambiguous. Germline V lookup: CDR1 LNHDA, CDR2 SQIVND (reference sequence). This CDR3 spans 12 amino acids. Trimming cost V 4 bases and J 3 bases, with 6 bases left between them. As DNA, the CDR3 is TGTGCCAGTAGTACCAGCGAAGAGACCCAGTACTTC. This encodes CASSTSEETQYF.

The V gene is TRBV6-6, the J gene TRBJ1-6; D is ambiguous. CDR1 MNHNY and CDR2 SVGAGI come from the germline V gene (reference sequence). Trimming shortened V by 6 bases and J by 13 bases, and 19 bases separated the two germline ends. This CDR3 is built from 14 residues. CDR3 coding DNA: TGTGCCAGCAGGGCGGGAAGCCAATTGGCGCCCCTCCACTTT. Its translation is CASRAGSQLAPLHF.

The chain uses TRBV9 and TRBJ1-4, with D possibly matching TRBD1 (6 bases). Trimming stripped 1 base from V and 5 bases from J, with 18 bases between. The CDR3 has 17 amino acids. Looked up from germline, CDR1 is SGDLS and CDR2 is YYNGEE. The CDR3 DNA reads TGTGCCAGCAGCGTATCGGCAGGGGTCGCTCTCAATGAAAAACTGTTTTTT. Protein: CASSVSAGVALNEKLFF. The entire variable domain, with the rest obtained from reference TRBV9 and TRBJ1-4, is as follows: DSGVTQTPKHLITATGQRVTLRCSPRSGDLSVYWYQQSLDQGLQFLIQYYNGEERAKGNILERFSAQQFPDLHSELNLSSLELGDSALYFCASSVSAGVALNEKLFFGSGTQLSVL.

The V gene is TRBV28, the J gene TRBJ1-2; D is ambiguous. CDR1 is MDHEN and CDR2 is SYDVKM in the germline V gene. This CDR3 comprises 12 residues. V was clipped by 3 bases and J by 5 bases, with 7 bases between them. The DNA of the CDR3 is TGTGCCAGCAGTTTCCGGTTTTATGGCTACACCTTC. Translation gives CASSFRFYGYTF.

This chain links TRBV11-2 with TRBJ2-4, with D possibly being TRBD2 (5 bases). Trimming pared 1 base from V and 0 bases from J, leaving 10 bases between. The CDR3 sequence is 16 residues long. The germline V gene has CDR1 SGHAT and CDR2 FQNNGV. CDR3 in DNA: TGTGCCAGCAGCTTAGGGAGGAGTTTAGCCAAAAACATTCAGTACTTC. This gives the protein CASSLGRSLAKNIQYF.

The rearrangement joins TRBV7-3 to TRBJ2-3; no clear D gene. The germline V and J ends were trimmed by 3 bases and 2 bases, with 6 bases remaining between them. The CDR3 length is 13 residues. CDR1 is SGHTA and CDR2 is FQGTGA in the germline V gene. The CDR3 loop reads CASSFSSTDTQYF. Here the CDR3 DNA reads TGTGCCAGCAGCTTTAGCTCCACAGATACGCAGTATTTT. Together with reference TRBV7-3 and TRBJ2-3, the CDR3 gives the full variable domain: GAGVSQTPSNKVTEKGKYVELRCDPISGHTALYWYRQSLGQGPEFLIYFQGTGAADDSGLPNDRFFAVRPEGSVSTLKIQRTERGDSAVYLCASSFSSTDTQYFGPGTRLTVL.

The V gene is TRBV11-2, the J gene TRBJ2-1; TRBD2 is a possible D gene (6 bases). V was pared by 0 bases and J by 3 bases, with 12 bases between. The CDR3 spans 16 residues. Germline V lookup: CDR1 SGHAT, CDR2 FQNNGV. The CDR3 nucleotides read TGTGCCAGCAGCTTAGATGGCGGGACCATCTACAATGAGCAGTTCTTC. Encoded protein: CASSLDGGTIYNEQFF.

The chain uses TRBV7-3 and TRBJ2-1; 7 bases match TRBD1. CDR3 size: 16 residues. Unmatched junction bases numbered 8, after V lost 1 base and J lost 5 bases. CDR1 and CDR2 (germline): SGHTA, FQGTGA. The CDR3 coding sequence is TGTGCCAGCAGCTTAAACCCTTCGACAGGGAACAATGAGCAGTTCTTC. It yields the protein CASSLNPSTGNNEQFF.

The chain links TRBV5-5 to TRBJ1-2, with 9 bases identical to TRBD1. CDR3 length: 14 residues. The J segment lost 4 bases and the V segment lost 5 bases, leaving 6 bases of the junction unmatched. Germline V gene lookup returns CDR1 SGHKS and CDR2 YYEKEE (reference sequence). CDR3 DNA sequence: TGTGCCAGCAGTTTTTGGACAGGGGCCTATGGCTACACCTTC. It translates to CASSFWTGAYGYTF.

The V and J genes are TRBV18 and TRBJ2-3; D ambiguous. Trimming took 8 bases from V and 2 from J, leaving 14 bases between them. The CDR3 is made up of 14 amino acids. In germline, CDR1 is KGHSH, CDR2 LQKENI. The CDR3 region is CASLEQPNTDTQYF. Here the CDR3 DNA reads TGTGCCAGCCTGGAGCAACCTAACACAGATACGCAGTATTTT. Supplemented by reference TRBV18 and TRBJ2-3, the full variable domain reads NAGVMQNPRHLVRRRGQEARLRCSPMKGHSHVYWYRQLPEEGLKFMVYLQKENIIDESGMPKERFSAEFPKEGPSILRIQQVVRGDSAAYFCASLEQPNTDTQYFGPGTRLTVL.

V and J are TRBV6-2 or TRBV6-3 and TRBJ2-7; TRBD2 aligns across 11 bases. The J segment lost 6 bases and the V segment lost 2 bases, leaving 6 bases of the junction unmatched. CDR3 length equals 15 residues. Germline V gene lookup returns CDR1 MNHEY and CDR2 SVGEGT. This CDR3 is CASSYRASGGTEQYF. CDR3 DNA: TGTGCCAGCAGTTACCGGGCTAGCGGGGGGACCGAGCAGTACTTC.

The V call is TRBV7-2, the J call TRBJ2-3; D is possibly TRBD2 (5 bases). Per germline, CDR1 SGHTA and CDR2 FQGNSA. The CDR3 has 13 amino acids. The V end lost 6 bases, the J end lost 4 bases, and 11 bases lay between the germline ends. The chain's CDR3 is CASSQSRADTQYF. The CDR3 DNA sequence: TGTGCCAGCAGTCAATCGAGGGCAGATACGCAGTATTTT.

The gene calls are TRBV27 and TRBJ1-4; the D gene is possibly TRBD1 (5 bases). Trimming shortened V by 5 bases and J by 3 bases, and 13 bases separated the two germline ends. The CDR3 has 15 amino acids. The germline V gene encodes CDR1 MNHEY and CDR2 SMNVEV (reference sequence). CDR3 region: CASSPTGEPNEKLFF. DNA for the CDR3: TGTGCCAGCAGTCCGACGGGGGAGCCTAATGAAAAACTGTTTTTT.